The next 2 T cell receptor beta chains were all read from a single sample in a study of blood T cell repertoires in COVID-19. Assay: immunoSEQ multiplex PCR; the TCRdb copy retains only in-frame clones and omits some. The sample shows 250,000 to 350,000 clones, 87% of them seen only once. Sequencing was carried out using peripheral blood. The receptors originated from a woman aged 45 to 65 who had recovered from COVID-19.

The rearrangement links TRBV2 to TRBJ2-5; D possibly corresponds to TRBD1 (6 bases). Germline loops: CDR1 SNHLY, CDR2 FYNNEI. The CDR3 sequence is 13 residues long. Trimming cost V 2 bases and J 4 bases, with 8 bases left between them. CDR3 region: CASSEWGPETQYF. In DNA form, the CDR3 reads TGTGCCAGCAGTGAATGGGGGCCAGAGACCCAGTACTTC.

The chain couples TRBV6-6 to TRBJ1-5; 10 bases fit TRBD1. The CDR3 has 15 residues. The germline CDR1 and CDR2 sequences are MNHNY and SVGAGI (reference sequence). V trimming: 6 bases; J trimming: 7 bases; junction bases outside the gene matches: 9. The CDR3, as DNA: TGTGCCAGCAGACCGGGACAGGGGTCAGGACAGCCCCAGCATTTT. As protein: CASRPGQGSGQPQHF.